Listed below are T cell receptor beta chains from one sample, sequenced in a study of cytomegalovirus exposure and HLA in healthy donors. Sequenced by immunoSEQ multiplex PCR; TCRdb stores in-frame clones only, minus some. The sample carries around 230,000 clones, around 87% recorded once. Specimen: PBMCs. The receptors shown here come from a woman in her 30s in good health and CMV-seropositive. CDR3s include the opening cysteine and the closing phenylalanine or tryptophan. D genes are given only for firm matches. Size is stated for part of the rows, as once, few or many counts, or as a class when the clone is expanded.

clone_size	d_call	v_call	j_call	cdr3_aa	cdr3_nt
-	-	TRBV9	TRBJ2-1	CASSVNSGDNEQFF	TGTGCCAGCAGCGTAAACTCGGGTGATAATGAGCAGTTCTTC
-	-	TRBV30	TRBJ2-2	CAWSVRGSGELFF	TGTGCCTGGAGTGTACGTGGCTCCGGGGAGCTGTTTTTT
-	-	TRBV30	TRBJ2-7	CAWSADSNYEQYF	TGTGCCTGGAGTGCCGACAGTAACTACGAGCAGTACTTC
-	TRBD2	TRBV6-1	TRBJ2-2	CASSEKLAGVGELFF	TGTGCCAGCAGTGAGAAACTAGCGGGTGTCGGGGAGCTGTTTTTT
once	TRBD2	TRBV5-4	TRBJ2-1	CASSQKRGGRRGDEQFF	TGTGCCAGCAGCCAGAAGCGGGGCGGGAGAAGGGGCGATGAGCAGTTCTTC
few	TRBD1	TRBV6-4	TRBJ1-2	CASSPAGTGDGYTF	TGTGCCAGCAGTCCCGCTGGGACAGGGGATGGCTACACCTTC
-	TRBD1	TRBV27	TRBJ1-5	CASSLGTGGQPQHF	TGTGCCAGCAGTTTAGGGACAGGGGGGCAGCCCCAGCATTTT
-	-	TRBV7-8	TRBJ1-1	CASSLAQGMNTEAFF	TGTGCCAGCAGCTTAGCGCAGGGAATGAACACTGAAGCTTTCTTT
-	-	TRBV27	TRBJ2-7	CASSLSSYYEQYF	TGTGCCAGCAGTTTATCATCCTACTACGAGCAGTACTTC
-	-	TRBV30	TRBJ1-3	CASSTGNSGNTIYF	TGTGCCTCAAGTACGGGGAACTCTGGAAACACCATATATTTT
-	-	TRBV12-5	TRBJ2-7	CASGLVEGSEQYF	TGTGCTAGTGGTTTGGTAGAAGGGAGCGAGCAGTACTTC
-	TRBD1	TRBV28	TRBJ1-2	CASSPGQGSGYGYTF	TGTGCCAGCAGCCCGGGACAGGGGTCTGGCTATGGCTACACCTTC
-	TRBD2	TRBV5-1	TRBJ2-3	CASSLVQAGGPTDTQYF	TGCGCCAGCAGCTTGGTTCAGGCGGGAGGTCCCACAGATACGCAGTATTTT
few	TRBD2	TRBV10-3	TRBJ2-7	CASASGSYEQYF	TGTGCCAGCGCTAGCGGTTCCTACGAGCAGTACTTC
-	-	TRBV18	TRBJ2-2	CASSPSRGSTGELFF	TGTGCCAGCTCACCAAGCAGGGGAAGCACCGGGGAGCTGTTTTTT
-	-	TRBV28	TRBJ1-5	CAIFLLGPQFYFYDQPQHF	TGTGCCATTTTCCTCCTAGGCCCCCAGTTTTATTTTTACGATCAGCCCCAGCATTTT
-	-	TRBV6-1	TRBJ2-5	CASMGGGVETQYF	TGTGCCAGCATGGGAGGGGGTGTGGAGACCCAGTACTTC
-	-	TRBV6-6	TRBJ1-1	CASSYSKGVSTEAFF	TGTGCCAGCAGTTACTCGAAAGGGGTTTCCACTGAAGCTTTCTTT
-	TRBD2	TRBV10-3	TRBJ2-1	CAISESKREGGNEQFF	TGTGCCATCAGTGAGTCCAAGCGGGAGGGAGGCAATGAGCAGTTCTTC
-	-	TRBV11-2	TRBJ1-2	CASSSFPGGDHGYTF	TGTGCCAGCAGCTCATTCCCCGGGGGGGATCACGGCTACACCTTC
-	TRBD1	TRBV30	TRBJ2-4	CAWGGQGRIQYF	TGTGCCTGGGGGGGACAGGGACGCATTCAGTACTTC
-	-	TRBV6-6	TRBJ1-2	CASSSTGSLDGYTF	TGTGCCAGCAGCAGTACAGGGTCTTTGGATGGCTACACCTTC
-	-	TRBV27	TRBJ2-1	CASSLSKQGTYNEQFF	TGTGCCAGCAGTTTGTCCAAACAGGGAACCTACAATGAGCAGTTCTTC
-	TRBD1	TRBV5-6	TRBJ2-6	CASSLQGPGANVLTF	TGTGCCAGCAGCTTACAGGGGCCCGGGGCCAACGTCCTGACTTTC
-	TRBD1	TRBV7-8	TRBJ2-7	CASSPRRDSTYEQYF	TGTGCCAGCAGCCCCCGCCGGGACAGCACCTACGAGCAGTACTTC
-	-	TRBV6-6	TRBJ1-1	CASSSQGALSEAFF	TGTGCCAGCAGTTCACAGGGAGCGCTTTCTGAAGCTTTCTTT
-	-	TRBV29-1	TRBJ1-4	CSVGGPGEGATNEKLFF	TGCAGCGTTGGGGGACCGGGAGAAGGGGCAACTAATGAAAAACTGTTTTTT
-	TRBD2	TRBV10-3	TRBJ2-3	CAISVPSGSTDTQYF	TGTGCCATCAGTGTGCCTAGCGGGAGCACAGATACGCAGTATTTT
-	-	TRBV5-1	TRBJ1-1	CASSLGVNTEAFF	TGCGCCAGCAGCCTAGGGGTGAACACTGAAGCTTTCTTT